The source of this TCR beta chain is a study of identical twins. General study results and limits: The abundant beta clonotypes from cord blood had fewer insertions, and memory repertoires had none of this.

TCRdb redid the calling of the 5' RACE reads with MiXCR, one entry per CDR3 protein. The sample yields approximately 530,000 distinct CDR3 sequences, about a fifth seen once. On this clonotype itself: Its specificity is not known.

The V and J ends lost 3 bases and 0 bases respectively, with 11 bases between them. The V gene's germline CDR1 is SGHKS and CDR2 YYEKEE (reference sequence). This CDR3 has 15 residues. These data were likewise used in another study, on yellow fever vaccine responses in identical twins.

Material for sequencing was CD4+ T cells sorted from blood. The TCR sequence derives from a woman aged 18 to 35 in good health. The chain couples TRBV5-5 to TRBJ2-3, with D tentatively TRBD1 (5 bases). CDR3 in DNA: TGTGCCAGCAGCTCTCTGGGGCCTAGCACAGATACGCAGTATTTT. This gives the protein CASSSLGPSTDTQYF.